One T cell receptor (beta chain) is described in this entry. Its recognized antigen is unknown. No base qualities exist here, and no much larger clone lies one base off it. The data derive from a study of response to subunit inactivated influenza vaccine (dated by TCRdb to 2016 to 2019). About the full investigation: The study used deep quantitative T cell receptor repertoire profiling to track responses to a trivalent subunit inactivated influenza vaccine.

Here is what the overall study found, with its caveats: It was suggested by the authors that each seasonal influenza vaccination may recruit only a limited number of new T cells.

Library preparation was by RT-PCR. The run used an Illumina HiSeq 2500. TCRdb applied fastp at Q25 and MiXCR to the public reads, then kept only in-frame beta chains. Entries are consolidated by CDR3 protein sequence, retaining the most common genes and DNA. This sample gives 500,000 or so distinct CDR3 sequences in total; approximately 11% of them show up just once. The ten largest make up approximately 12% of the sample. The time point label corresponds to: 45 days after influenza vaccine administration. The germline V gene (reference sequence) yields DFQATT for CDR1 and SNEGSKA for CDR2. Taken from cysteine to phenylalanine, the CDR3 has 16 residues. Kept here is only the CDR3 DNA, which spans 48 bases and is read in frame from base 1. Trimming takes 5 bases off V and 0 bases off J; junction bases not matched to a gene: 12.

This sequence was found in a man aged 50-59 years who received an inactivated influenza vaccine. Donor details come from another sample of the same person, matched by shared clones. The material sequenced was PBMCs from blood, taken roughly 47 days after vaccination. The chain joins TRBV20-1 to TRBJ2-7, and TRBD1 matches 8 of the central bases. In nucleotides, the sequence is TGCAGTGCTTTAAAACTGGACAGGGCTAGCTCCTACGAGCAGTACTTC. Its coded protein is CSALKLDRASSYEQYF.